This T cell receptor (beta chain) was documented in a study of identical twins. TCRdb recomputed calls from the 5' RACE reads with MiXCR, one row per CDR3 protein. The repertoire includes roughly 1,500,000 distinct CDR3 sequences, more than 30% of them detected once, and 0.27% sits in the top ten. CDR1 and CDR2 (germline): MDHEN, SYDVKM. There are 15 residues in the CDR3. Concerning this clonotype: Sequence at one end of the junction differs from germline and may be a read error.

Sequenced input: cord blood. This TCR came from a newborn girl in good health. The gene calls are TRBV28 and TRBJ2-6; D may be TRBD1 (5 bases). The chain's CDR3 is CASSLGGSGANVLIF. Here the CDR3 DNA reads TGTGCCAGCAGTCTAGGTGGCTCTGGGGCCAACGTCCTGATTTTC.